Following are 24 T cell receptor beta chains from one sample sequenced in a study of T cells in Graves' hyperthyroidism and ophthalmopathy. Researchers took RNA transcripts and amplified the TCR beta CDR3 regions from them. The HTBI set primed first-round TCR CDR3 RT-PCR. TCRdb reanalysed the multiplex PCR reads using MiXCR and keeps one entry per CDR3 protein. The repertoire has some 500,000 distinct CDR3 sequences, roughly a quarter of them found once; the top ten carry around 10%. The sample taken for sequencing was blood. These receptors were taken from a woman aged 30 to 39 with Graves' ophthalmopathy.

The CDR3 DNA reads TGTGCCAGCATTATAAGGACAGGGGGAGGGGTAAGCGTCGTTCAGCCCCAGCATTTT. This encodes CASIIRTGGGVSVVQPQHF. The chain employs TRBV2 and TRBJ1-5, with 10 bases fitting TRBD1. The CDR3 contains 19 residues. Trimming cost V 7 bases and J 6 bases; bases outside gene matches: 21. In germline, CDR1 is SNHLY, CDR2 FYNNEI.

This clonotype was seen ten or more times. The V and J genes are TRBV20-1 and TRBJ1-1; a possible D gene is TRBD1 (6 bases). The CDR3 consists of 14 residues. V was trimmed by 5 bases and J by 6 bases, leaving 19 bases between them. Germline V CDR1 and CDR2: DFQATT, SNEGSKA (reference sequence). The CDR3 DNA reads TGCAGTGCTTCTCGGGGGCTTCAAGGCTCTGAAGCTTTCTTT. Encoded protein: CSASRGLQGSEAFF.

The chain joins TRBV6-2 or TRBV6-3 to TRBJ2-5, with TRBD2 matching 13 bases. Per the germline V gene, CDR1 is MNHEY and CDR2 is SVGEGT. Unmatched junction bases numbered 10, after V lost 6 bases and J lost 3 bases. The CDR3 runs 17 residues. DNA of the CDR3: TGTGCCAGCAGGCTCCCGGGGACTAGCGGGATCAAAGAGACCCAGTACTTC. Translation: CASRLPGTSGIKETQYF.

This clonotype was counted at least ten times. The chain uses TRBV3-1 and TRBJ1-2, with unresolved D. Between the trimmed V and J ends, which lost 0 bases and 3 bases, there was a span of 11 bases. The CDR3 runs 15 residues. The V gene's germline CDR1 is LGHDT and CDR2 YNNKEL (reference sequence). DNA of the CDR3: TGTGCCAGCAGCCAAGATTGGATGCCGGACTATGGCTACACCTTC. Translation: CASSQDWMPDYGYTF. Full variable domain (outside the CDR3, taken from reference TRBV3-1 and TRBJ1-2): DTAVSQTPKYLVTQMGNDKSIKCEQNLGHDTMYWYKQDSKKFLKIMFSYNNKELIINETVPNRFSPKSPDKAHLNLHINSLELGDSAVYFCASSQDWMPDYGYTFGSGTRLTVV.

This clonotype was picked up a small number of times. The chain couples TRBV28 to TRBJ2-5; possible D gene TRBD1, 6 bases. Germline V lookup: CDR1 MDHEN, CDR2 SYDVKM. The CDR3 covers 16 residues. Trimming removed 3 bases from V and 5 bases from J, with 19 bases in between. The CDR3 nucleotides read TGTGCCAGCAGTTTTTCAGGGGCCAGCTTTGGGGAGACCCAGTACTTC. Its protein is CASSFSGASFGETQYF.

The J gene is TRBJ2-5, the V gene TRBV20-1; possible D gene TRBD2, 7 bases. The CDR3 has 13 residues. Trimming shortened V by 3 bases and J by 5 bases, and 13 bases separated the two germline ends. Germline V gene sequence: CDR1 DFQATT, CDR2 SNEGSKA (reference sequence). CDR3 sequence: CSARRGGEETQYF. The DNA for the CDR3 is TGCAGTGCTAGGAGAGGGGGGGAGGAGACCCAGTACTTC.

This clonotype was seen many times. The V and J genes are TRBV6-2 or TRBV6-3 and TRBJ2-7; possibly TRBD2 for D (6 bases). Trimming took 4 bases from V and 3 from J, leaving 16 bases between them. The germline V gene has CDR1 MNHEY and CDR2 SVGEGT. This CDR3 spans 15 amino acids. For the CDR3, the DNA is TGTGCCAGCAGTTCTTTAGCGGAGGCTCTCTACGAGCAGTACTTC. Residues: CASSSLAEALYEQYF.

This clonotype was counted many times. The chain has TRBV11-2 and TRBJ2-7; the D is unclear. CDR1 and CDR2 from the germline V gene are SGHAT and FQNNGV. Trimming shortened V by 5 bases and J by 0 bases, and 11 bases separated the two germline ends. The CDR3 totals 14 residues. The CDR3 loop reads CASSPITSSYEQYF. CDR3 nucleotides: TGTGCCAGCAGCCCCATAACCTCCTCCTACGAGCAGTACTTC.

The rearrangement uses TRBV28 and TRBJ1-2; possible D gene TRBD1, 5 bases. The CDR3 totals 15 residues. The V gene lost 2 bases and the J gene lost 4 bases, with 14 bases spanning the gap. Germline lookup yields CDR1 MDHEN and CDR2 SYDVKM. The CDR3 DNA is TGTGCCAGCAGTTTAACAGGCGACAGACCCTATGGCTACACCTTC. Translating it yields CASSLTGDRPYGYTF.

CDR3 in amino acids: CATSEGLAFYEQYF. CDR3 sequence (DNA): TGTGCCACCAGCGAGGGACTAGCCTTCTACGAGCAGTACTTC. The chain links TRBV15 to TRBJ2-7; TRBD2 aligns across 9 bases. The V segment lost 5 bases and the J segment 3 bases; nucleotides outside the gene matches: 5. Per germline, CDR1 LNHNV and CDR2 YYDKDF (reference sequence). The CDR3 spans 14 residues.

J is TRBJ2-7 and V is TRBV4-1, with D perhaps matching TRBD1 (5 bases). The CDR3 is 15 residues long. V was cut by 0 bases and J by 3 bases, with 12 bases left in between. Germline CDR1 MGHRA, CDR2 YSYEKL. The CDR3 nucleotides are TGCGCCAGCAGCCAAGATCCAACAGGAATCTACGAGCAGTACTTC. It translates to CASSQDPTGIYEQYF.

The chain has TRBV28 and TRBJ2-5, with D perhaps given as TRBD1 or TRBD2 (6 bases each). The germline gives CDR1 MDHEN, CDR2 SYDVKM. V dropped 7 bases and J dropped 5 bases, with 11 bases sitting between them. The CDR3 has 12 amino acids. CDR3 nucleotides: TGTGCCAGCAACAGGGAGGCTGAGACCCAGTACTTC. It is translated as CASNREAETQYF.

Ten or more counts support this clonotype. The J gene is TRBJ1-1, the V gene TRBV20-1; TRBD1 agrees at 9 bases. Germline CDR1 is DFQATT and CDR2 is SNEGSKA (reference sequence). V gave up 2 bases and J gave up 1 base; unmatched junction bases: 11. The CDR3 spans 17 residues. CDR3 coding DNA: TGCAGTGCTAGATTTAGGGACAGGGATCTTGGGAACACTGAAGCTTTCTTT. Translation gives CSARFRDRDLGNTEAFF.

The chain recombines TRBV6-1 with TRBJ1-2; 7 bases match TRBD1. V lost 1 base and J lost 2; bases outside the gene matches: 4. In germline, CDR1 is MNHNS, CDR2 SASEGT. CDR3 length: 15 residues. CDR3 residues: CASSEETGRNYGYTF. The CDR3 DNA follows: TGTGCCAGCAGTGAAGAGACAGGGAGAAACTATGGCTACACCTTC.

In this sample, this clonotype turned up many times. This rearrangement joins TRBV2 to TRBJ2-5; D is undetermined. Germline CDR1 SNHLY, CDR2 FYNNEI. V lost 3 bases and J lost 6, with 11 bases in between. The CDR3 extends over 13 amino acids. CDR3 in amino acids: CASSDFEKKTQYF. CDR3 in DNA: TGTGCCAGCAGTGACTTCGAAAAAAAGACCCAGTACTTC. Complete variable domain (other parts from reference TRBV2 and TRBJ2-5): EPEVTQTPSHQVTQMGQEVILRCVPISNHLYFYWYRQILGQKVEFLVSFYNNEISEKSEIFDDQFSVERPDGSNFTLKIRSTKLEDSAMYFCASSDFEKKTQYFGPGTRLLVL.

The V gene is TRBV24-1, the J gene TRBJ2-3, with D unresolved. Trimming removed 9 bases from V and 1 base from J, with 13 bases in between. The germline CDR1 and CDR2 sequences are KGHDR and SFDVKD. This CDR3 has 14 residues. CDR3 bases: TGTGCCACCTCGGATAGGGAACGCACAGATACGCAGTATTTT. Translating gives CATSDRERTDTQYF.

The chain employs TRBV12-3 or TRBV12-4 and TRBJ2-2; D not certain. The CDR3 has 15 amino acids. Trimming cost V 2 bases and J 0 bases, with 7 bases left between them. Written as DNA, the CDR3 is TGTGCCAGCAGTTTAACAGATACGAACACCGGGGAGCTGTTTTTT. It specifies CASSLTDTNTGELFF.

The rearrangement links TRBV12-5 to TRBJ2-7; D gene unclear. Germline lookup yields CDR1 LGHNT and CDR2 FRNRAP. CDR3 length: 13 residues. The V gene lost 3 bases and the J gene lost 0 bases, with 6 bases spanning the gap. The CDR3 nucleotides are TGTGCTAGTGGTTTCGGAATCTCCTACGAGCAGTACTTC. It specifies CASGFGISYEQYF.

This clonotype was seen repeatedly, ten times or more. V usage is TRBV10-3 and J usage is TRBJ2-7; 8 bases map to TRBD1. This CDR3 contains 13 residues. V lost 1 base and J lost 6; bases outside the gene matches: 2. Germline V CDR1 and CDR2: ENHRY, SYGVKD. The CDR3 nucleotides read TGTGCCATCAGTGAGTTACAGGGGGGCGAGCAGTACTTC. Translated, it gives CAISELQGGEQYF.

This chain joins TRBV6-1 and TRBJ1-1, with unresolved D. Looked up from germline, CDR1 is MNHNS and CDR2 is SASEGT. The ends were cut back, 3 bases at V and 2 bases at J, with 13 bases in the middle. The CDR3 loop spans 15 amino acids. In DNA, the CDR3 is TGTGCCAGCAGTGATCCAGGCACGGCAAACACTGAAGCTTTCTTT. The encoded protein is CASSDPGTANTEAFF.

This clonotype was found many times. Its ends do not fully match the called genes, so a read error is possible. The chain couples TRBV28 to TRBJ1-1; TRBD1 is a possible D gene (6 bases). The germline V gene encodes CDR1 MDHEN and CDR2 SYDVKM. This CDR3 is built from 14 residues. The CDR3 sequence is CAGSLPQGSTEAFF. DNA for the CDR3: TGTGCCGGCAGTTTGCCACAGGGATCCACTGAAGCTTTCTTT.

This clonotype was detected ten times or more. The chain couples TRBV3-1 to TRBJ2-7, with D hard to call. Per germline, CDR1 LGHDT and CDR2 YNNKEL (reference sequence). The germline V and J ends were trimmed by 0 bases and 7 bases, with 10 bases remaining between them. This CDR3 contains 13 residues. The CDR3 sequence: CASSQDNTREQYF. The CDR3 nucleotides read TGTGCCAGCAGCCAAGATAACACCCGGGAGCAGTACTTC.

This clonotype was picked up many times. The chain employs TRBV27 and TRBJ1-2; D perhaps matches TRBD1 (5 bases). The V gene's germline CDR1 is MNHEY and CDR2 SMNVEV (reference sequence). V was pared by 2 bases and J by 3 bases, with 10 bases between. The CDR3 is 14 amino acids. CDR3 nucleotide sequence: TGTGCCAGCAGTTTACAGGGTGGCGACTATGGCTACACCTTC. It encodes CASSLQGGDYGYTF.

This clonotype was counted ten times or more. The gene calls are TRBV28 and TRBJ1-2, with a weak D call TRBD1 (6 bases). The CDR3 extends over 17 amino acids. The germline V and J ends were trimmed by 5 bases and 2 bases, with 21 bases remaining between them. Germline CDR1 and CDR2: MDHEN and SYDVKM. CDR3 DNA sequence: TGTGCCAGCAGTCCCTATGGGGTAGGACAGTCGAACTATGGCTACACCTTC. It encodes CASSPYGVGQSNYGYTF.